This TCR beta chain emerged from a study of CD8 T cells in ankylosing spondylitis. The V end was cut by 4 bases, the J end by 7 bases, with 10 bases between. Germline-derived CDR1 and CDR2 are MNHEY and SMNVEV (reference sequence). The CDR3 totals 12 residues. It was by quantitative 5'-RACE with molecular barcodes that TCR beta libraries were made. A single record per CDR3 protein comes from TCRdb applying MiXCR to the 5' RACE reads. In the table there are approximately 290,000 distinct CDR3 sequences, roughly 20% of which are singletons. V usage is TRBV27 and J usage is TRBJ1-1, with no clear D. Source material: blood, either unsorted or a sorted T cell fraction (not recorded which). The sequence was obtained from a female donor with ankylosing spondylitis or in good health (not recorded which). CDR3 bases: TGTGCCAGCAGTTCGCTGGGCTTTGAAGCTTTCTTT. Protein product: CASSSLGFEAFF.